Included here is one T cell receptor (beta chain) sequence, with context. This entry is derived from a study of cytomegalovirus exposure and HLA in healthy donors. The CDR3 runs 16 residues. The germline V gene has CDR1 MNHEY and CDR2 SVGAGI. V lost 0 bases and J lost 6; bases outside the gene matches: 7. TCRdb keeps only in-frame clones here, not all; method: immunoSEQ multiplex PCR. In the table there are approximately 60,000 clones, over 75% of which are singletons. The chain joins TRBV6-5 to TRBJ2-4, with 8 nucleotides matching TRBD1. Sequences were obtained from PBMCs. This TCR came from a man younger than 35 in good health and CMV-seronegative. The CDR3 nucleotides read TGTGCCAGCAGTTACTCGAAGCAGGGGGCGGCAAACATTCAGTACTTC. This translates into CASSYSKQGAANIQYF.